Sequencing of this TCR beta chain was carried out in a study of blood T cell repertoires in COVID-19. Background on the study: Specimens from acute and convalescent COVID-19 originated in the United States, Italy and Spain.

V gave up 6 bases and J gave up 7 bases, with 13 bases separating them. The germline V gene has CDR1 LGHDT and CDR2 YNNKEL (reference sequence). The length of the CDR3 is 13 residues. Authors' processing steps: Reference gene primer amplification yielded estimated nucleated cell counts. Using immunoSEQ multiplex PCR, the repertoire was profiled, and TCRdb retains in-frame clones only, with some absent. D and trimming come from the DNA, and the V and J calls and clone size come from that table. The sample yields about 45,000 clones, around 89% seen once. J is TRBJ2-1 and V is TRBV3-1 (or the pseudogene TRBV3-2), with D possibly being TRBD1 (5 bases). The sequence was collected from a human donor in a cohort sampled during active COVID-19. Sequenced material: peripheral blood. For the CDR3, the DNA is TGTGCCAGCAGTCGAAGGGGCGAGAATGAGCAGTTCTTC. Encoded protein: CASSRRGENEQFF.